This TCR beta chain was captured in a study of cytomegalovirus exposure and HLA in healthy donors. Study as a whole: The study placed about 86% of its approximately 400 genotyped donors in the Caucasian-associated ancestry cluster.

Healthy bone marrow donors made up the donor group. About this clone: The antigen remains undetermined.

Use of 60 Vbeta and 13 Jbeta primers characterized the PCR. As processed by the authors: Unique TCR beta chains numbered approximately 80 million in a later analysis, with 10 million to 14 million shared. Only in-frame clones appear in the TCRdb table, and some are missing; sequencing was by immunoSEQ multiplex PCR. V and J calls plus clone size are reproduced from that table; the DNA served to infer D and trimming. This table holds around 33,000 clones, roughly three quarters found once. Study-wide results and caveats: Certain sequence variants were highly shared and formed a cluster, and this cluster was likely a sequencing artifact.

Sequenced input: PBMCs. This sequence originates from a woman under 40 in good health and CMV-seropositive.

CDR3 region: CASSLLMWREGSGNEQFF. CDR3 bases: TGCGCCAGCAGCTTATTAATGTGGCGGGAGGGGTCGGGTAATGAGCAGTTCTTC. The rearrangement joins TRBV5-1 to TRBJ2-1; 9 bases are shared with TRBD2. From germline, CDR1 is SGHRS and CDR2 YFSETQ. J lost 7 bases, V lost 2 bases, and 16 bases had no gene match. The CDR3 loop spans 18 amino acids.